This TCR beta chain is from a study of blood T cells in healthy people across ages (dated by TCRdb to between 2015 and 2016). About the full investigation: In model experiments, template switching captured about one uniquely barcoded TCR beta cDNA molecule for every two T cells. The study measured age-related changes in TCR beta repertoire diversity using deep sequencing normalized with unique cDNA molecular identifiers. Four age groups were formed from the donors: young (average 16 years), middle-aged (approximately 39), aged (about 62) and long-lived (approximately 78). To avoid experimental bias, donors of different ages were spread randomly across the sequencing lanes. Using the same blood draw, the study looked at two additional independent replicas of 1 million unique cDNA reads for two donors, one aged 18 to 29 and the other aged 80 or older. The full study reports these points: Compared with the aged group, the long-lived group had more naive CD4+ T cells, fewer expanded clones and increased TCR diversity, suggesting age selection. Estimates of total diversity from one million sequenced T cells were regarded as lower bounds and underestimates. Bulk unsorted PBMC profiling prevented conclusive comparison of naive and antigen-experienced compartments. There was a strong correlation between observed TCR beta diversity and the percentage of naive T cells measured by flow cytometry. Observed TCR beta diversity per million T cells fell roughly linearly with age, and a significant reduction was already apparent by age about 36. Because the CMV infection status of the donors was unknown, age-related changes in expanded clonotypes may potentially have been confounded.

The approximately 40 donors, aged about 6 to 95 years, were systemically healthy Caucasian individuals from Russia. Approximately 10 milliliters of peripheral blood were collected from each donor into EDTA-treated Vacutainer tubes. Ficoll-Paque density-gradient centrifugation was used to isolate PBMCs, with at least 6 million per sample. Total RNA was extracted from PBMCs with Trizol reagent, with at least 6 micrograms obtained per sample. For every donor, flow cytometry on a PBMC aliquot measured the percentage of naive CD45RAhigh/CD27high T cells. The CDR3 starts with the cysteine, ends with the phenylalanine, and has 15 residues. Kept here is only the CDR3 DNA, which spans 45 bases and is read in frame from base 1. V sheds 5 bases and J sheds 8 bases, leaving 18 bases between their ends. Library creation used 5' RACE. These reads were obtained on an Illumina HiSeq 2500. A second PCR of 7 to 11 cycles was performed with a sample-barcoded 5' primer and a J-beta primer mix. A template-switch 5' adaptor carrying 12 random nucleotides introduced a unique molecular identifier onto each TCR beta cDNA molecule. Each sample yielded at least 2.5 million CDR3-containing paired-end reads. The Mint cDNA synthesis kit, primed by a TRBC-specific oligonucleotide, was used to synthesize first-strand cDNA from all RNA. All cDNA was treated with uracil-DNA glycosylase and then went through a first 18-cycle PCR with the universal primers M1SS and BC2_uni_R. As for how the authors treated the data: For normalization, 1 million high-quality reads were randomly selected from each sample, with every read carrying a distinct molecular identifier. Reads with shared molecular identifiers were discarded instead of being binned into consensus sequences. MiTCR, run with a Q25 quality threshold and the strictest error-elimination algorithm, handled CDR3 identification, clonotype clustering and error correction. A nonparametric unseen species model with Euler transformation was used to estimate lower-bound total TCR beta diversity. TCRdb itself trimmed the public reads at Q25 with fastp, ran MiXCR and retained productive beta chains. Rows with one shared CDR3 protein collapse into an entry with the most common genes and DNA. These V and J calls rely on TCRdb rather than the paper's analysis. The sample data list approximately 1.5 million distinct CDR3 sequences, and about 45% of these were observed just once. The ten most abundant clones make up around 4% of the sample.

This clonotype was counted a few times. The antigen this receptor binds is unknown. Qualities for individual bases were not recorded, and no much larger clone is one base off. The sample taken for sequencing was blood. The TCR comes from a woman younger than 35 in good health. The chain employs TRBV12-3 or TRBV12-4 and TRBJ1-4; confidence is insufficient to name the D gene. The nucleotide sequence reads as follows: TGTGCCAGCAGTCCCTTTACCGTCCCTCAGGAAAAACTGTTTTTT. Its protein is CASSPFTVPQEKLFF.